A selection of T cell receptor beta chains follows, all from one sample in a study of blood T cell repertoires in COVID-19. This table comes from immunoSEQ multiplex PCR, and its TCRdb copy is limited to in-frame clones, with some not included. The data hold about 35,000 clones, with around nine tenths observed a single time. The sequenced sample was peripheral blood. These receptors all stem from a human donor in a cohort sampled during active COVID-19. CDR3s include the opening cysteine and the closing phenylalanine or tryptophan. The order of the fields is J gene, clone size, D gene, V gene, CDR3 DNA, CDR3 protein. A D gene is named only where the DNA matches it firmly. Clone size is shown for a subset of rows, as once, few, many or a class of expanded clone.

J: TRBJ1-2; size: once; D: TRBD1; V: TRBV19; DNA: TGTGCCAGTAGTATAATAGACAGGGGGCGCGGAGGCTACACCTTC; CDR3: CASSIIDRGRGGYTF
J: TRBJ2-7; size: once; D: NA; V: TRBV13; DNA: TGTGCCAGCAGCTTAACCGGGTTGGGTTCGACAGCCTCCTACGAGCAGTACTTC; CDR3: CASSLTGLGSTASYEQYF
J: TRBJ2-7; size: NA; D: NA; V: TRBV24-1; DNA: TGTGCCACCAGTGATACAGGGACCTACGAGCAGTACTTC; CDR3: CATSDTGTYEQYF
J: TRBJ2-3; size: NA; D: NA; V: TRBV6-5; DNA: TGTGCCAGCAGCCGGGAAAGGCGGGACACAGATACGCAGTATTTT; CDR3: CASSRERRDTDTQYF
J: TRBJ2-7; size: NA; D: TRBD1; V: TRBV28; DNA: TGTGCCAGCAGTTTCCAACAACAGGGGGCAATAGACGAGCAGTACTTC; CDR3: CASSFQQQGAIDEQYF
J: TRBJ2-5; size: NA; D: NA; V: TRBV25-1; DNA: TGTGCCAGCAGTGAATGGCGCCAGGGGGAGACCCAGTACTTC; CDR3: CASSEWRQGETQYF
J: TRBJ2-1; size: NA; D: TRBD1; V: TRBV4-1; DNA: TGCGCCAGCAGCCATCCGGGACAGGGGTTTTATGAGCAGTTCTTC; CDR3: CASSHPGQGFYEQFF
J: TRBJ2-5; size: NA; D: TRBD1; V: TRBV15; DNA: TGTGCCACCAGCCAGCACGGGACAGAAGAGACCCAGTACTTC; CDR3: CATSQHGTEETQYF
J: TRBJ1-2; size: NA; D: NA; V: TRBV29-1; DNA: TGCAGCGTTGTGTCAAACTATGGCTACACCTTC; CDR3: CSVVSNYGYTF
J: TRBJ2-7; size: NA; D: NA; V: TRBV4-2; DNA: TGTGCCAGCAGCCCCTTTCGAGGGGGGGGAGAGCAGTACTTC; CDR3: CASSPFRGGGEQYF
J: TRBJ2-2; size: medium-sized; D: NA; V: TRBV27; DNA: TGTGCCAGCAGCTTCGCGAACACCGGGGAGCTGTTTTTT; CDR3: CASSFANTGELFF
J: TRBJ2-7; size: NA; D: NA; V: TRBV6-2/TRBV6-3; DNA: TGTGCCAGCAGTGCCAGTCCCCCCTACGAGCAGTACTTC; CDR3: CASSASPPYEQYF
J: TRBJ1-4; size: NA; D: NA; V: TRBV5-1; DNA: TGCGCCATTAAGGTAGGGGAGGGAACAACTAATGAAAAACTGTTTTTT; CDR3: CAIKVGEGTTNEKLFF
J: TRBJ2-7; size: once; D: TRBD2; V: TRBV3-1/TRBV3-2; DNA: TGTGCCAGCTCCCGGGCGGGAGATGGGTCCTACGAGCAGTACTTC; CDR3: CASSRAGDGSYEQYF
J: TRBJ2-1; size: once; D: TRBD2; V: TRBV9; DNA: TGTGCCAGCAGCGTAGGAAGCGGGAGGGCCAATGAGCAGTTCTTC; CDR3: CASSVGSGRANEQFF
J: TRBJ1-1; size: NA; D: NA; V: TRBV5-6; DNA: TGTGCCAGCAGCTTGATCCTGACTGAAGCTTTCTTT; CDR3: CASSLILTEAFF
J: TRBJ1-4; size: few; D: TRBD1; V: TRBV29-1; DNA: TGCAGCGTCCGGACAGGAGGTGATGAAAAACTGTTTTTT; CDR3: CSVRTGGDEKLFF
J: TRBJ2-2; size: NA; D: TRBD1; V: TRBV11-3; DNA: TGTGCCAGCAGCAGGACAGGGCGGGGTCCCGGGGAGCTGTTTTTT; CDR3: CASSRTGRGPGELFF
J: TRBJ2-7; size: NA; D: TRBD2; V: TRBV12-3/TRBV12-4; DNA: TGTGCCAGCAAACGGACTAGCGGGGCCGAGCAGTACTTC; CDR3: CASKRTSGAEQYF
J: TRBJ2-1; size: NA; D: TRBD2; V: TRBV7-6; DNA: TGTGCCAGCAGCCCAGGACTAGCGGAAGGAGGTAGTGAGCAGTTCTTC; CDR3: CASSPGLAEGGSEQFF
J: TRBJ1-3; size: once; D: TRBD1; V: TRBV3-1/TRBV3-2; DNA: TGTGCCAGCAGCCAGGGACAGGTGACTGGAAACACCATATATTTT; CDR3: CASSQGQVTGNTIYF
J: TRBJ1-5; size: NA; D: TRBD1; V: TRBV19; DNA: TGTGCCACCCAAAAAACAGGGGGCCGGAATCAGCCCCAGCATTTT; CDR3: CATQKTGGRNQPQHF